The text below deals with one TCR beta chain. Its matching antigen is unknown. The regulatory T cell sort gate was CD4+CD25hiCD127low/negative. This sample is drawn from a study of B cell selection in AIRE deficiency. CDR1 is LGHNA and CDR2 is YSLEER in the germline V gene. CDR3 length equals 15 residues. V lost 0 bases, J lost 1 base, and 9 bases lay in between. Clones were read by immunoSEQ multiplex PCR, and TCRdb kept only the in-frame ones, dropping some. Of 15,000 to 20,000 clones in the sample, 90% to 95% are singletons; the top ten hold 0.85% to 1%. Study-wide results and limits: About 31% of healthy-donor shared Treg TCRbeta sequences appeared in patient Tconv cells.

The sequencing sample was made of CD4+CD25+ Tregs sorted from PBMCs. This clonotype was obtained from a human donor in good health. The chain couples TRBV4-3 to TRBJ2-5; D uncertain. The CDR3 protein is CASSQDPRPQETQYF. Written as DNA, the CDR3 is TGCGCCAGCAGCCAAGATCCCAGGCCCCAAGAGACCCAGTACTTC.